One and the same sample provided the 32 T cell receptor beta chains below, sequenced in a study of cytomegalovirus exposure and HLA in healthy donors (dated by TCRdb to the late 2010s). The library was produced with the immunoSEQ multiplex PCR assay. The multiplex PCR relied on a mix of 60 forward primers for TCR Vbeta segments and 13 reverse primers for TCR Jbeta segments. In TCRdb, the immuneACCESS table is reduced to in-frame sequences with V and J assigned. These tables do not hold every clone; where another copy was compared, an unresolved V gene accounts for under half, and the others remain unexplained. For this sample there are some 180,000 clones; roughly 70% appear just once. The ten top clones hold approximately 1.8% of the sample. Sequencing was performed on PBMCs. The receptors were sampled from a woman aged 25 to 39 in good health and CMV-seronegative.

The chain is built from TRBV6-4 and TRBJ2-1, with 8 positions matching TRBD2. Germline lookup yields CDR1 MRHNA and CDR2 SNTAGT. Trimming at V came to 5 bases and at J to 6 bases, leaving 6 bases not matched to a gene. The CDR3 length is 14 residues. The chain's CDR3 is CASSPGLASNEQFF. In DNA, the CDR3 is TGTGCCAGCAGTCCTGGACTAGCCAGCAATGAGCAGTTCTTC.

This chain uses TRBV6-5 with TRBJ2-2, with a possible D match to TRBD2 (6 bases). This CDR3 region has 13 residues. Germline V gene lookup returns CDR1 MNHEY and CDR2 SVGAGI. V shed 0 bases and J shed 7 bases, with 6 bases lying between them. CDR3 bases: TGTGCCAGCAGTTACTCGGGGGGCGGGGAGCTGTTTTTT. Translation gives CASSYSGGGELFF.

This rearrangement joins TRBV2 to TRBJ1-2; D is unresolved. This CDR3 has 13 amino acids. The germline V and J ends were trimmed by 6 bases and 6 bases, with 14 bases remaining between them. Germline CDR1 is SNHLY and CDR2 is FYNNEI. CDR3 in amino acids: CASSSESVNGYTF. The CDR3 nucleotides read TGTGCCAGCAGCTCTGAGTCGGTTAATGGCTACACCTTC. Full variable domain (rest looked up from reference TRBV2 and TRBJ1-2): EPEVTQTPSHQVTQMGQEVILRCVPISNHLYFYWYRQILGQKVEFLVSFYNNEISEKSEIFDDQFSVERPDGSNFTLKIRSTKLEDSAMYFCASSSESVNGYTFGSGTRLTVV.

The V call is TRBV25-1, the J call TRBJ2-5; TRBD1 is a possible D gene (7 bases). CDR3 length equals 15 residues. Germline loops: CDR1 MGHDK, CDR2 SYGVNS. V was trimmed by 2 bases and J by 6 bases, leaving 16 bases between them. The CDR3 is CASSEPEGQRKTQYF. For the CDR3, the DNA is TGTGCCAGCAGTGAACCGGAGGGACAGCGAAAGACCCAGTACTTC.

V and J are TRBV29-1 and TRBJ2-7; D call uncertain. CDR1 and CDR2 (germline): SQVTM, ANQGSEA. The CDR3 runs to 14 residues. The V and J ends lost 6 bases and 2 bases respectively, with 17 bases between them. For the CDR3, the DNA is TGCAGCGTGCTCCTGTGGCGCAGGACCTACGAGCAGTACTTC. It codes for CSVLLWRRTYEQYF.

The V and J genes are TRBV6-5 and TRBJ2-7; D possibly corresponds to TRBD1 (6 bases). V dropped 5 bases and J dropped 2 bases, with 10 bases sitting between them. Per the germline V gene, CDR1 is MNHEY and CDR2 is SVGAGI. This CDR3 has 13 amino acids. The CDR3 region has the DNA TGTGCCAGCAGTCGGGCAGGGGCCTACGAGCAGTACTTC. It translates to CASSRAGAYEQYF.

The genes are TRBV7-3 and TRBJ2-1, with TRBD2 as a possible D gene (6 bases). With 2 bases removed from V and 3 bases from J, the gap between germline ends came to 8 bases. The CDR3 is 14 amino acids. CDR1 is SGHTA and CDR2 is FQGTGA in the germline V gene. The CDR3 DNA follows: TGTGCCAGCAGCTTAGACGGGAGCTACAATGAGCAGTTCTTC. This sequence encodes CASSLDGSYNEQFF.

The chain is built from TRBV18 and TRBJ1-3; D might be TRBD1 (5 bases). Trimming cost V 4 bases and J 0 bases, with 10 bases left between them. The germline V gene has CDR1 KGHSH and CDR2 LQKENI. CDR3 length: 15 residues. The CDR3 nucleotides read TGTGCCAGCTCACAAGACAGAAGCTCTGGAAACACCATATATTTT. The encoded protein is CASSQDRSSGNTIYF.

The chain couples TRBV5-1 to TRBJ2-5, with TRBD1 matching 9 bases. J gave up 3 bases and V 3 bases, and 6 bases lay outside the gene matches. The CDR3 contains 15 residues. CDR1 and CDR2 from the germline V gene are SGHRS and YFSETQ. The CDR3 coding sequence is TGCGCCAGCAGCTCCTACGGGACAGGGAAAGAGACCCAGTACTTC. Protein product: CASSSYGTGKETQYF. The full variable domain, its missing parts supplied by reference TRBV5-1 and TRBJ2-5, is KAGVTQTPRYLIKTRGQQVTLSCSPISGHRSVSWYQQTPGQGLQFLFEYFSETQRNKGNFPGRFSGRQFSNSRSEMNVSTLELGDSALYLCASSSYGTGKETQYFGPGTRLLVL.

V is TRBV4-2 and J is TRBJ2-5; maybe TRBD1 (6 bases). The CDR3 contains 15 residues. Trimming pared 0 bases from V and 3 bases from J, leaving 11 bases between. Germline V gives CDR1 LGHNA, CDR2 YNFKEQ. This CDR3 reads CASSQDPGQEETQYF. CDR3 nucleotides: TGTGCCAGCAGCCAAGATCCGGGACAAGAAGAGACCCAGTACTTC.

This CDR3 is CASSKPRTSGRSPDTQYF. The CDR3 nucleotides read TGTGCCAGCAGCAAACCGAGGACTAGCGGGAGGTCCCCAGATACGCAGTATTTT. The rearrangement links TRBV21-1 to TRBJ2-3; the tabulated D call, TRBD2, remains unverified against the DNA. TRBV21-1 is annotated as a pseudogene. The CDR3 loop spans 18 amino acids.

The chain combines TRBV29-1 with TRBJ2-2, with TRBD1 matching 7 bases. The CDR3 has 11 amino acids. Germline V gene lookup returns CDR1 SQVTM and CDR2 ANQGSEA. Germline trimming cut 7 bases from V and 7 bases from J; bases unmatched to any gene: 3. CDR3 sequence reads: CSADRVGELFF. Here the CDR3 DNA reads TGCAGCGCAGACAGGGTCGGGGAGCTGTTTTTT.

This sequence joins TRBV19 and TRBJ2-7; 8 bases are a match to TRBD1. The CDR3 loop spans 15 amino acids. Germline values: CDR1 LNHDA, CDR2 SQIVND (reference sequence). V trimming: 1 base; J trimming: 0 bases; junction bases outside the gene matches: 2. The CDR3 protein is CASSIGGQGSYEQYF. The CDR3 bases are TGTGCCAGTAGTATAGGAGGACAGGGCTCCTACGAGCAGTACTTC.

The chain links TRBV4-2 to TRBJ2-7; D remains ambiguous. This CDR3 comprises 15 residues. Germline V gives CDR1 LGHNA, CDR2 YNFKEQ. The V gene lost 3 bases and the J gene lost 2 bases, with 14 bases spanning the gap. DNA of the CDR3: TGTGCCAGCAGCCATGCAATGCGAGGAACCTACGAGCAGTACTTC. Encoded protein: CASSHAMRGTYEQYF.

The chain couples TRBV6-1 to TRBJ2-5; 8 bases match TRBD1. The V and J ends lost 6 bases and 4 bases, in that order; junction bases with no gene match: 7. CDR1 is MNHNS and CDR2 is SASEGT in the germline V gene. This CDR3 is built from 14 residues. The CDR3 here is CASRGTGPGETQYF. CDR3 nucleotides: TGTGCCAGCAGGGGGACAGGCCCGGGAGAGACCCAGTACTTC.

This chain uses TRBV5-6 with TRBJ1-3; D might be TRBD1 (6 bases). The CDR3 runs 17 residues. Trimming stripped 0 bases from V and 5 bases from J, with 18 bases between. The germline CDR1 and CDR2 sequences are SGHDT and YYEEEE. Written as DNA, the CDR3 is TGTGCCAGCAGCTTGGGATCTGGCAGGGGAATGCGAAACACCATATATTTT. Translating it yields CASSLGSGRGMRNTIYF.

The genes are TRBV7-9 and TRBJ1-1; D unresolved. The germline CDR1 and CDR2 sequences are SEHNR and FQNEAQ (reference sequence). The CDR3 covers 15 residues. V gave up 1 base and J gave up 1 base, with 10 bases separating them. CDR3 sequence reads: CASSLVSNRNTEAFF. For the CDR3, the DNA is TGTGCCAGCAGCTTAGTAAGTAACAGGAACACTGAAGCTTTCTTT.

This chain joins TRBV5-1 and TRBJ2-5; D ambiguous. From germline, CDR1 is SGHRS and CDR2 YFSETQ. The CDR3 runs to 13 residues. V lost 2 bases, J lost 4 bases, and 9 bases lay in between. The CDR3 sequence is CASSLAPSETQYF. Here the CDR3 DNA reads TGCGCCAGCAGCTTAGCCCCCTCAGAGACCCAGTACTTC.

The V call is TRBV6-1, the J call TRBJ1-5, with D uncertain. Trimming removed 5 bases at V and 5 bases at J, with 13 bases between. The CDR3 runs to 14 residues. Per germline, CDR1 MNHNS and CDR2 SASEGT. The CDR3 coding sequence is TGTGCCAGCAGTACGTCAGGCCAAGATCAGCCCCAGCATTTT. Translated: CASSTSGQDQPQHF.

V gene TRBV6-5 combines with J gene TRBJ2-3; 10 bases are shared with TRBD1. This CDR3 is built from 15 residues. The germline V gene has CDR1 MNHEY and CDR2 SVGAGI. The V and J ends lost 6 bases and 3 bases, in that order; junction bases with no gene match: 6. For the CDR3, the DNA is TGTGCCAGCAGACCAGGACAGGGGGAGACAGATACGCAGTATTTT. Translating it yields CASRPGQGETDTQYF.

The V gene is TRBV19, the J gene TRBJ2-1, with D possibly TRBD2 on 6 matching bases. V dropped 6 bases and J dropped 0 bases, with 12 bases sitting between them. Per germline, CDR1 LNHDA and CDR2 SQIVND (reference sequence). CDR3 length equals 15 residues. For the CDR3, the DNA is TGTGCCAGTAGGGGGGGTTGGAGCTCCTACAATGAGCAGTTCTTC. This sequence encodes CASRGGWSSYNEQFF.

V and J are TRBV7-2 and TRBJ2-7; TRBD2 aligns across 12 bases. V lost 5 bases to trimming and J lost 2 bases; unmatched junction nucleotides: 4. The length of the CDR3 is 15 residues. Germline CDR1 SGHTA, CDR2 FQGNSA. CDR3 DNA: TGTGCCAGCAGCATCCGACTAGCGGGAGCCTACGAGCAGTACTTC. Protein sequence: CASSIRLAGAYEQYF.

The chain combines TRBV7-2 with TRBJ2-2, with D tentatively TRBD2 (6 bases). The CDR3 covers 13 residues. Trimming left V 5 bases short and J 4 bases short, with 8 bases between. CDR1 and CDR2 (germline): SGHTA, FQGNSA. In nucleotides, the CDR3 is TGTGCCAGCAGCCAACTAGCCACCGGGGAGCTGTTTTTT. It specifies CASSQLATGELFF.

The chain carries TRBV7-2 and TRBJ2-7; a weak D match, TRBD2 (6 bases). This CDR3 has 14 amino acids. Germline CDR1 is SGHTA and CDR2 is FQGNSA. V was shortened by 5 bases and J by 6 bases, with 17 bases between the two germline ends. CDR3 amino acids: CASSTAGRGSEQYF. The CDR3 bases are TGTGCCAGCAGCACCGCGGGAAGGGGTAGCGAGCAGTACTTC.

This rearrangement joins TRBV7-9 to TRBJ2-2, with 12 nucleotides matching TRBD2. The CDR3 covers 19 residues. Germline trimming cut 4 bases from V and 6 bases from J; bases unmatched to any gene: 15. Germline V gives CDR1 SEHNR, CDR2 FQNEAQ (reference sequence). The CDR3 region is CASSSAPPASGRAPGELFF. CDR3 bases: TGTGCCAGCAGCTCCGCACCCCCCGCTAGCGGGAGGGCCCCCGGGGAGCTGTTTTTT.

This clone was seen a few times. V and J are TRBV2 and TRBJ1-4; D is possibly TRBD1 (5 bases). V shed 8 bases and J shed 3 bases, with 10 bases lying between them. The CDR3 loop spans 13 amino acids. CDR1 is SNHLY and CDR2 is FYNNEI in the germline V gene. CDR3: CASAGTSNEKLFF. The DNA for the CDR3 is TGTGCCAGCGCAGGGACTTCTAATGAAAAACTGTTTTTT.

V is TRBV4-1 and J is TRBJ2-5; the match to TRBD2 covers 7 bases. The end of the DNA aligns better with TRBJ2-7, so the J call may be wrong. In germline, CDR1 is MGHRA, CDR2 YSYEKL. The CDR3 loop spans 15 amino acids. CDR3 protein: CASSPLPSGYYEQYF. DNA for the CDR3: TGCGCCAGCAGCCCCCTTCCTAGCGGTTACTACGAGCAGTACTTC.

This chain connects TRBV5-5 to TRBJ1-2, with a tentative D call TRBD1 (6 bases). The CDR3 is 14 residues long. The germline V gene encodes CDR1 SGHKS and CDR2 YYEKEE (reference sequence). V was pared by 5 bases and J by 10 bases, with 21 bases between. In DNA form, the CDR3 reads TGTGCCAGCAGTCCCGGGGACACTAGGAAAGACTACACCTTC. This sequence encodes CASSPGDTRKDYTF. The variable domain in full, completed from reference TRBV5-5 and TRBJ1-2, reads DAGVTQSPTHLIKTRGQQVTLRCSPISGHKSVSWYQQVLGQGPQFIFQYYEKEERGRGNFPDRFSARQFPNYSSELNVNALLLGDSALYLCASSPGDTRKDYTFGSGTRLTVV.

The chain recombines TRBV5-4 with TRBJ1-2; a weak D match, TRBD1 (5 bases). The germline V and J ends were trimmed by 2 bases and 6 bases, with 14 bases remaining between them. The CDR3 contains 14 residues. Germline V gives CDR1 SGHNT, CDR2 YYREEE (reference sequence). In DNA form, the CDR3 reads TGTGCCAGCAGCTTTCGGGGGGATGGGCATGGCTACACCTTC. This translates into CASSFRGDGHGYTF.

The chain uses TRBV6-1 and TRBJ2-2; a possible D gene is TRBD2 (6 bases). In germline, CDR1 is MNHNS, CDR2 SASEGT. The ends were cut back, 2 bases at V and 1 base at J, with 11 bases in the middle. This CDR3 has 16 residues. The CDR3: CASSENGRGNTGELFF. The CDR3 DNA reads TGTGCCAGCAGTGAAAATGGGCGGGGGAACACCGGGGAGCTGTTTTTT.

This chain joins TRBV29-1 and TRBJ1-2; 7 bases fit TRBD1. This CDR3 is 11 amino acids long. CDR1 is SQVTM, CDR2 ANQGSEA, per germline. V shed 7 bases, J shed 7 bases, and the junction held 6 bases outside the gene matches. This CDR3 reads CSAKYRGGYTF. The CDR3 bases are TGCAGCGCGAAATACAGGGGTGGCTACACCTTC.

The rearrangement joins TRBV27 to TRBJ2-2; D gene unclear. The CDR3 covers 13 residues. Between the trimmed V and J ends, which lost 3 bases and 0 bases, there was a span of 2 bases. Germline V gene lookup returns CDR1 MNHEY and CDR2 SMNVEV (reference sequence). CDR3 nucleotides: TGTGCCAGCAGTTTCGCGAACACCGGGGAGCTGTTTTTT. Translation gives CASSFANTGELFF.